A single sample gave rise to the 3 T cell receptor beta chains below, sequenced in a study of T cells in Graves' hyperthyroidism and ophthalmopathy. What was amplified from RNA transcripts were TCR beta CDR3 regions. The TCR CDR3 first-round RT-PCR relied on the HTBI primer set. Via MiXCR, TCRdb re-called the multiplex PCR reads, giving one row per CDR3 protein. The data contain approximately 360,000 distinct CDR3 sequences, around 25% of them seen just once; the ten biggest clones take up about 70%. Sequencing was performed on blood. The receptor source for this set is a man over 45 with Graves' hyperthyroidism.

This rearrangement joins TRBV5-5 to TRBJ2-1; maybe TRBD2 (6 bases). This CDR3 contains 16 residues. Trimming shortened V by 4 bases and J by 5 bases, and 19 bases separated the two germline ends. Germline V gene data show CDR1 as SGHKS and CDR2 as YYEKEE (reference sequence). This CDR3 is CASSRFSGPINNEQFF. The CDR3, as DNA: TGTGCCAGCAGCCGATTTAGCGGCCCTATCAACAATGAGCAGTTCTTC. The full variable domain, its missing parts supplied by reference TRBV5-5 and TRBJ2-1, is DAGVTQSPTHLIKTRGQQVTLRCSPISGHKSVSWYQQVLGQGPQFIFQYYEKEERGRGNFPDRFSARQFPNYSSELNVNALLLGDSALYLCASSRFSGPINNEQFFGPGTRLTVL.

The sample holds many counts of this clonotype. The chain joins TRBV12-3 or TRBV12-4 to TRBJ2-1; D remains unclear. The CDR3 loop spans 15 amino acids. The germline V and J ends were trimmed by 3 bases and 1 base, with 10 bases remaining between them. Here the CDR3 reads CASSFSGQSYNEQFF. As DNA, the CDR3 is TGTGCCAGCAGTTTCTCCGGGCAATCCTACAATGAGCAGTTCTTC.

The sample holds a few counts of this clonotype. The V call is TRBV12-3 or TRBV12-4, the J call TRBJ1-5; tentative D call: TRBD1 (6 bases). The CDR3 runs to 14 residues. Trimming took off 3 bases at V and 5 bases at J, with 11 bases between the two ends. The CDR3 bases are TGTGCCAGCAGTTTCAGGGGACCATATCAGCCCCAGCATTTT. Translated: CASSFRGPYQPQHF.